Shown below are 20 T cell receptor beta chains from a single sample sequenced in a study of blood T cell repertoires in COVID-19. Data came from immunoSEQ multiplex PCR; TCRdb stores just in-frame clones and leaves some out. The sample consists of 140,000 or so clones, 75% to 85% of them appearing once. Sequencing was carried out using peripheral blood. The origin of the receptors is a man in his 60s with active or convalescent COVID-19.

The chain couples TRBV11-2 to TRBJ1-2; a weak D match, TRBD1 (6 bases). CDR3 length equals 12 residues. Trimming took 5 bases from V and 3 from J, leaving 7 bases between them. The V gene's germline CDR1 is SGHAT and CDR2 FQNNGV. CDR3 coding DNA: TGTGCCAGCAGCGCAGGGGACTATGGCTACACCTTC. This translates into CASSAGDYGYTF.

This chain joins TRBV18 and TRBJ2-1; 8 bases fit TRBD1. Per the germline V gene, CDR1 is KGHSH and CDR2 is LQKENI. The CDR3 totals 15 residues. With V trimmed by 4 bases and J by 2 bases, 4 bases remained unmatched. CDR3: CASSLMTGAYNEQFF. The DNA for the CDR3 is TGTGCCAGCTCACTCATGACAGGGGCCTACAATGAGCAGTTCTTC. Based on the CDR3 plus reference TRBV18 and TRBJ2-1, the full variable domain is NAGVMQNPRHLVRRRGQEARLRCSPMKGHSHVYWYRQLPEEGLKFMVYLQKENIIDESGMPKERFSAEFPKEGPSILRIQQVVRGDSAAYFCASSLMTGAYNEQFFGPGTRLTVL.

This clone has a single count. The V call is TRBV2, the J call TRBJ1-2; 8 bases are shared with TRBD1. Looked up from germline, CDR1 is SNHLY and CDR2 is FYNNEI. The CDR3 sequence is 13 residues long. With 6 bases clipped from V and 6 bases from J, the junction kept 6 bases outside the gene matches. CDR3 residues: CASSPDRVDGYTF. CDR3 coding DNA: TGTGCCAGCAGCCCGGACAGGGTAGATGGCTACACCTTC.

The count of this clone is one. This sequence joins TRBV6-1 and TRBJ2-7; D perhaps matches TRBD2 (6 bases). Germline CDR1 is MNHNS and CDR2 is SASEGT. The CDR3 runs 15 residues. With 1 base removed from V and 3 bases from J, the gap between germline ends came to 13 bases. CDR3: CASSEGRDWDYEQYF. The CDR3 coding sequence is TGTGCCAGCAGTGAAGGCCGGGACTGGGACTACGAGCAGTACTTC.

DNA of the CDR3: TGTGCCAGCAGTGCCGGGACTAGCGGACAGTTCTTC. Translating it yields CASSAGTSGQFF. This sequence joins TRBV12-3 or TRBV12-4 and TRBJ2-1; 11 nucleotides align to TRBD2. The CDR3 has 12 amino acids. V was clipped by 5 bases and J by 13 bases; unmatched bases: 4.

V is TRBV11-2 and J is TRBJ2-1, with D hard to call. Germline V gene lookup returns CDR1 SGHAT and CDR2 FQNNGV. Trimming shortened V by 4 bases and J by 9 bases, and 10 bases separated the two germline ends. This CDR3 is 12 amino acids long. The DNA of the CDR3 is TGTGCCAGCAGCTGGGCCGTTGCTGAGCAGTTCTTC. It specifies CASSWAVAEQFF.

The chain carries TRBV7-8 and TRBJ1-2, with a tentative D call TRBD1 (5 bases). Trimming removed 8 bases at V and 0 bases at J, with 16 bases between. The CDR3 is 15 residues long. Per the germline V gene, CDR1 is SGHVS and CDR2 is FQNEAQ. CDR3 loop: CASFPDRDSNYGYTF. The DNA of the CDR3 is TGTGCCAGCTTCCCCGACCGGGACTCTAACTATGGCTACACCTTC.

This clone has more than one count but fewer than ten. This chain uses TRBV19 with TRBJ1-2; no reliable D call. CDR3 size: 14 residues. The germline V and J ends were trimmed by 1 base and 2 bases, with 8 bases remaining between them. Germline CDR1 is LNHDA and CDR2 is SQIVND (reference sequence). The chain's CDR3 is CASSIATENYGYTF. Here the CDR3 DNA reads TGTGCCAGTAGTATAGCCACAGAAAACTATGGCTACACCTTC.

This chain uses TRBV11-2 with TRBJ2-7; TRBD1 agrees at 8 bases. With 4 bases clipped from V and 4 bases from J, the junction kept 6 bases outside the gene matches. The CDR3 consists of 14 residues. Per the germline V gene, CDR1 is SGHAT and CDR2 is FQNNGV. The DNA for the CDR3 is TGTGCCAGCAGCTCTGACAGGGGCCCTTACGAGCAGTACGTC. Protein sequence: CASSSDRGPYEQYV.

The CDR3 protein is CASSSGGLVVGGYTF. For the CDR3, the DNA is TGTGCCAGCAGCTCCGGCGGGCTGGTTGTTGGTGGCTACACCTTC. The chain has TRBV6-5 and TRBJ1-2, with unresolved D. Trimming shortened V by 6 bases and J by 7 bases, and 21 bases separated the two germline ends. Germline CDR1 is MNHEY and CDR2 is SVGAGI. The length of the CDR3 is 15 residues.

This sequence joins TRBV7-2 and TRBJ2-2; D is perhaps TRBD2 (6 bases). CDR1 and CDR2 from the germline V gene are SGHTA and FQGNSA. Trimming took 7 bases from V and 4 from J, leaving 10 bases between them. The CDR3 has 13 residues. The CDR3: CASILGGTGELFF. CDR3 DNA sequence: TGTGCCAGCATATTGGGGGGCACCGGGGAGCTGTTTTTT.

This clone was counted once. J is TRBJ1-5 and V is TRBV4-1, with no clear D. The CDR3 has 14 residues. In germline, CDR1 is MGHRA, CDR2 YSYEKL. Trimming stripped 0 bases from V and 4 bases from J, with 7 bases between. The CDR3 loop reads CASSQDVRNQPQHF. DNA for the CDR3: TGCGCCAGCAGCCAAGATGTCCGTAATCAGCCCCAGCATTTT.

This clone has just one count. The J gene is TRBJ2-1, the V gene TRBV7-9; 8 bases align to TRBD2. The V segment lost 1 base and the J segment 9 bases; nucleotides outside the gene matches: 2. The CDR3 length is 13 residues. The germline CDR1 and CDR2 sequences are SEHNR and FQNEAQ (reference sequence). The DNA of the CDR3 is TGTGCCAGCAGCTTAGAGAGCGGGAGTGAGCAGTTCTTC. Protein: CASSLESGSEQFF.

The rearrangement joins TRBV2 to TRBJ1-3; TRBD1 matches 8 bases. J was trimmed by 0 bases and V by 3 bases; bases with no gene match: 13. The germline V gene has CDR1 SNHLY and CDR2 FYNNEI. The CDR3 contains 19 residues. The chain's CDR3 is CASSEGSGTGPSSGNTIYF. CDR3 nucleotide sequence: TGTGCCAGCAGTGAGGGTTCCGGGACAGGTCCTAGCTCTGGAAACACCATATATTTT.

The rearrangement links TRBV29-1 to TRBJ1-2; possibly TRBD1 for D (5 bases). V lost 6 bases, J lost 0 bases, and 11 bases lay in between. The CDR3 length is 13 residues. Germline V lookup: CDR1 SQVTM, CDR2 ANQGSEA. The CDR3 DNA is TGCAGCGTCGGAGGGACGGCTAACTATGGCTACACCTTC. Translating gives CSVGGTANYGYTF.

In this sample, this clone turned up once. The chain uses TRBV2 and TRBJ1-2; 12 nucleotides match TRBD1. Germline V gives CDR1 SNHLY, CDR2 FYNNEI. The CDR3 runs to 17 residues. Trimming cost V 4 bases and J 5 bases; bases outside gene matches: 11. The CDR3 region has the DNA TGTGCCAGCAGTGGGCCCGCTGGGGACAGGGGGCGTTATGGCTACACCTTC. Translation gives CASSGPAGDRGRYGYTF. The full variable domain, rest sourced from reference TRBV2 and TRBJ1-2, is EPEVTQTPSHQVTQMGQEVILRCVPISNHLYFYWYRQILGQKVEFLVSFYNNEISEKSEIFDDQFSVERPDGSNFTLKIRSTKLEDSAMYFCASSGPAGDRGRYGYTFGSGTRLTVV.

The CDR3 region is CASSRAGNYEQYV. Written as DNA, the CDR3 is TGTGCCAGCAGCCGAGCGGGAAACTACGAGCAGTACGTC. The chain employs TRBV3-1 (or the pseudogene TRBV3-2) and TRBJ2-7; 7 bases match TRBD2. Germline CDR1 and CDR2: LGHDT and YNNKEL (reference sequence). V trimming: 4 bases; J trimming: 3 bases; junction bases outside the gene matches: 3. CDR3 length: 13 residues.

Only one count was recorded for this clone. The chain recombines TRBV6-2 or TRBV6-3 with TRBJ1-2; D is possibly TRBD1 (5 bases). CDR1 and CDR2 (germline): MNHEY, SVGEGT. Trimming left V 6 bases short and J 6 bases short, with 14 bases between. The CDR3 consists of 13 residues. DNA for the CDR3: TGTGCCAGCAGCGCAGCTCGGGGGAATGGCTACACCTTC. Its protein is CASSAARGNGYTF.

This chain uses TRBV30 with TRBJ2-5; D possibly corresponds to TRBD1 (5 bases). Trimming removed 3 bases at V and 4 bases at J, with 12 bases between. CDR1 and CDR2 (germline): GTSNPN, SVGIG (reference sequence). This CDR3 region has 13 residues. The DNA for the CDR3 is TGTGCCTGGAGCGTGGCAGGGCTAGAGACCCAGTACTTC. The encoded protein is CAWSVAGLETQYF.

The genes are TRBV2 and TRBJ2-2, with D unclear. The ends were cut back, 7 bases at V and 1 base at J, with 10 bases in the middle. Looked up from germline, CDR1 is SNHLY and CDR2 is FYNNEI. The CDR3 consists of 14 residues. CDR3 loop: CASNLEKNTGELFF. Here the CDR3 DNA reads TGTGCCAGCAATCTTGAGAAGAACACCGGGGAGCTGTTTTTT.